The 25 T cell receptor beta chains given below trace back to one sample, sequenced in a study of human T cells and chemical hapten exposure. Via MiXCR, TCRdb re-called the RACE reads, giving one row per CDR3 protein. In the table there are about 59,000 distinct CDR3 sequences, approximately 10% of which are singletons. As to time point: pre-sensitization, week 0. Treatment denoted: therapeutic diphenylcyclopropenone sensitization with weekly scalp DPC. This specimen consisted of whole blood, obtained in connection with sensitization to the hapten diphenylcyclopropenone (DPC). The receptor source for this set is a middle-aged woman with alopecia areata. Some clones in this sample may be carry-over from other donors' samples.

This chain connects TRBV6-2 or TRBV6-3 to TRBJ2-1; no reliable D call. V was shortened by 4 bases and J by 7 bases, with 8 bases between the two germline ends. CDR1 is MNHEY, CDR2 SVGEGT, per germline. The CDR3 is 12 residues long. This CDR3 reads CASSSVTNEQFF. The CDR3 bases are TGTGCCAGCAGTTCGGTAACGAATGAGCAGTTCTTC.

This sequence joins TRBV2 and TRBJ1-1; the match to TRBD1 covers 9 bases. The CDR3 has 16 amino acids. J lost 4 bases, V lost 0 bases, and 6 bases had no gene match. Germline V CDR1 and CDR2: SNHLY, FYNNEI. The CDR3 DNA reads as TGTGCCAGCAGTGAAGCGGTGACAGGGGGAGGCACTGAAGCTTTCTTT. Translating gives CASSEAVTGGGTEAFF.

This clonotype was detected ten times or more. This sequence joins TRBV7-8 and TRBJ2-3, with a tentative D call TRBD2 (5 bases). Germline CDR1 is SGHVS and CDR2 is FQNEAQ. This CDR3 spans 13 amino acids. V was cut by 4 bases and J by 3 bases, with 8 bases left in between. For the CDR3, the DNA is TGTGCCAGCAGCTCGGGAAATACAGATACGCAGTATTTT. Translation gives CASSSGNTDTQYF. Variable domain in full (rest from reference TRBV7-8 and TRBJ2-3): GAGVSQSPRYKVAKRGQDVALRCDPISGHVSLFWYQQALGQGPEFLTYFQNEAQLDKSGLPSDRFFAERPEGSVSTLKIQRTQQEDSAVYLCASSSGNTDTQYFGPGTRLTVL.

The chain carries TRBV11-2 and TRBJ2-5; weak D call: TRBD2 (5 bases). Germline V gives CDR1 SGHAT, CDR2 FQNNGV. The CDR3 extends over 14 amino acids. With 1 base removed from V and 2 bases from J, the gap between germline ends came to 8 bases. CDR3: CASSLAGKQETQYF. The CDR3 region has the DNA TGTGCCAGCAGCTTAGCGGGAAAGCAAGAGACCCAGTACTTC.

This clonotype has a handful of counts. The chain recombines TRBV29-1 with TRBJ1-2; D perhaps matches TRBD1 (6 bases). The CDR3 contains 13 residues. CDR1 SQVTM and CDR2 ANQGSEA come from the germline V gene. V dropped 4 bases and J dropped 4 bases, with 13 bases sitting between them. CDR3: CSVVPGAVYGYTF. DNA for the CDR3: TGCAGCGTTGTTCCGGGGGCTGTCTATGGCTACACCTTC.

This clonotype was found a few times. The rearrangement joins TRBV7-2 to TRBJ2-5; D not resolved. The V gene lost 0 bases and the J gene lost 5 bases, with 10 bases spanning the gap. This CDR3 is 14 amino acids long. Germline CDR1 and CDR2: SGHTA and FQGNSA. CDR3 sequence (DNA): TGTGCCAGCAGCTTAGCGCCGACCTGGGAGACCCAGTACTTC. This encodes CASSLAPTWETQYF. The variable domain in full, completed from reference TRBV7-2 and TRBJ2-5, reads GAGVSQSPSNKVTEKGKDVELRCDPISGHTALYWYRQSLGQGLEFLIYFQGNSAPDKSGLPSDRFSAERTGGSVSTLTIQRTQQEDSAVYLCASSLAPTWETQYFGPGTRLLVL.

This clonotype has only a few counts. This chain joins TRBV29-1 and TRBJ1-2; 8 bases fit TRBD1. Unmatched junction bases numbered 18, after V lost 0 bases and J lost 3 bases. The germline V gene has CDR1 SQVTM and CDR2 ANQGSEA. The CDR3 totals 19 residues. The CDR3 spells CSVEDQGDRGGAGHYGYTF. CDR3 sequence (DNA): TGCAGCGTTGAAGATCAAGGAGACAGGGGAGGCGCGGGGCACTATGGCTACACCTTC.

The chain carries TRBV6-6 and TRBJ2-1, with D unresolved. The CDR3 length is 17 residues. The germline V and J ends were trimmed by 4 bases and 0 bases, with 16 bases remaining between them. CDR1 and CDR2 (germline): MNHNY, SVGAGI (reference sequence). The CDR3 is CASSSVSGGSSYNEQFF. CDR3 in DNA: TGTGCCAGCAGTTCCGTCTCGGGCGGAAGCTCCTACAATGAGCAGTTCTTC.

As regards this clonotype: Being one base from a much bigger clone, this may be a read error. The J gene is TRBJ1-2, the V gene TRBV19; D is ambiguous. The CDR3 sequence is 11 residues long. In germline, CDR1 is LNHDA, CDR2 SQIVND (reference sequence). The CDR3 region is CVSSITGGYTF. The CDR3 region has the DNA TGTGTCAGTAGTATAACCGGTGGCTACACCTTC.

Comment on this clonotype: A much more abundant neighbour one base away suggests this may be a read error. The chain uses TRBV28 and TRBJ2-1, with D perhaps being TRBD1 or TRBD2 (5 bases each). The CDR3 runs 13 residues. Germline loops: CDR1 MDHEN, CDR2 SYDVKM. The CDR3 coding sequence is TGTGCCAGCAAGGGGAGCTCCTACATTGAGCAGTTCTTC. Its protein is CASKGSSYIEQFF.

There are a few counts of this clonotype. CDR3 sequence: CASSLGPAGEGETQYF. The CDR3 region has the DNA TGCGCCAGCAGCTTGGGGCCAGCGGGAGAGGGAGAGACCCAGTACTTC. The chain links TRBV5-1 to TRBJ2-5; 8 nucleotides line up with TRBD2. CDR3 length equals 16 residues. The V gene's germline CDR1 is SGHRS and CDR2 YFSETQ. With V trimmed by 0 bases and J by 4 bases, 8 bases remained unmatched.

There are a few counts of this clonotype. This chain links TRBV11-3 with TRBJ2-1; 7 bases line up with TRBD2. Germline-derived CDR1 and CDR2 are SGHNT and YENEEA. This CDR3 has 13 residues. Trimming cost V 5 bases and J 7 bases; bases outside gene matches: 5. CDR3 in amino acids: CASSRGGPNEQFF. The CDR3 DNA reads as TGTGCCAGCAGCCGGGGAGGGCCAAATGAGCAGTTCTTC.

This clonotype was detected a few times. The chain carries TRBV7-9 and TRBJ2-1, with TRBD2 matching 9 bases. Unmatched junction bases numbered 15, after V lost 3 bases and J lost 0 bases. This CDR3 region has 20 residues. Germline V gene data show CDR1 as SEHNR and CDR2 as FQNEAQ (reference sequence). In DNA, the CDR3 is TGTGCCAGCAGCTTTCCCAGACTAGCGGCCGCCTCTGTCTCCTACAATGAGCAGTTCTTC. Translation gives CASSFPRLAAASVSYNEQFF.

This clonotype was seen more than once but under ten times. The chain couples TRBV29-1 to TRBJ1-2; 9 bases line up with TRBD1. Germline assignment: CDR1 SQVTM and CDR2 ANQGSEA. CDR3 length: 14 amino acids. V lost 3 bases, J lost 8 bases, and 10 bases stayed unmatched. In DNA, the CDR3 is TGCAGCGTTGACCCGGGACAGGGTTTCTCCGGCTACACCTTC. Residues: CSVDPGQGFSGYTF.

The rearrangement joins TRBV12-3 or TRBV12-4 to TRBJ1-1; 8 bases map to TRBD1. This CDR3 is built from 13 residues. After removal of 6 bases from V and 5 bases from J, the junction contained 5 bases not matched to a gene. The CDR3 DNA reads as TGTGCCAGCAGACAGGGGGAAGGAACTGAAGCTTTCTTT. Its translation is CASRQGEGTEAFF.

This clonotype was seen only a few times. This chain connects TRBV4-3 to TRBJ2-1; the match to TRBD2 covers 16 bases. The CDR3 is made up of 19 amino acids. The ends lost 0 bases at V and 4 bases at J; junction bases unmatched: 6. The V gene's germline CDR1 is LGHNA and CDR2 YSLEER. CDR3 sequence: CASSQEPGLAGGGYNEQFF. CDR3 bases: TGCGCCAGCAGCCAAGAACCGGGACTAGCGGGAGGGGGGTACAATGAGCAGTTCTTC.

CDR3 in DNA: TGTGCCAGCGGGACTAGCCTGACCGAGCAGTACTTC. Translation gives CASGTSLTEQYF. V and J are TRBV14 and TRBJ2-7, with 9 bases identical to TRBD2. V lost 8 bases to trimming and J lost 6 bases; unmatched junction nucleotides: 5. CDR3 length equals 12 residues. Germline V gene data show CDR1 as SGHDN and CDR2 as FVKESK.

This clonotype was seen many times. V gene TRBV7-3 combines with J gene TRBJ2-4, with D unresolved. The CDR3 extends over 18 amino acids. Germline V lookup: CDR1 SGHTA, CDR2 FQGTGA. V gave up 0 bases and J gave up 1 base, with 16 bases separating them. CDR3 sequence: CASSLTGGLGTAKNIQYF. The CDR3 DNA reads as TGTGCCAGCAGCTTAACGGGCGGCCTAGGCACTGCCAAAAACATTCAGTACTTC.

V usage is TRBV29-1 and J usage is TRBJ1-2; TRBD1 agrees at 8 bases. CDR3 size: 14 residues. CDR1 SQVTM and CDR2 ANQGSEA come from the germline V gene. The ends lost 7 bases at V and 6 bases at J; junction bases unmatched: 13. CDR3 loop: CSGKTGTGTDGYTF. The CDR3 DNA reads TGCAGCGGAAAGACAGGGACAGGCACAGATGGCTACACCTTC.

Ten or more counts support this clonotype. This sequence joins TRBV7-9 and TRBJ1-2; unclear D gene. Trimming removed 5 bases at V and 2 bases at J, with 9 bases between. This CDR3 spans 13 amino acids. CDR1 is SEHNR and CDR2 is FQNEAQ in the germline V gene (reference sequence). For the CDR3, the DNA is TGTGCCAGCAGCCCTCCAGGCAACTATGGCTACACCTTC. It translates to CASSPPGNYGYTF. Full variable domain (missing parts from reference TRBV7-9 and TRBJ1-2): DTGVSQNPRHKITKRGQNVTFRCDPISEHNRLYWYRQTLGQGPEFLTYFQNEAQLEKSRLLSDRFSAERPKGSFSTLEIQRTEQGDSAMYLCASSPPGNYGYTFGSGTRLTVV.

This clonotype has ten or more counts. J is TRBJ1-2 and V is TRBV30; no clear D. The CDR3 is 14 residues long. Per germline, CDR1 GTSNPN and CDR2 SVGIG (reference sequence). V shed 0 bases and J shed 4 bases, with 12 bases lying between them. CDR3 region: CAWSVATLSYGYTF. The DNA for the CDR3 is TGTGCCTGGAGTGTCGCGACCCTGAGCTATGGCTACACCTTC.

This clonotype was seen more than once but under ten times. The chain joins TRBV3-1 to TRBJ1-6; 12 bases align to TRBD1. V shed 6 bases, J shed 6 bases, and the junction held 9 bases outside the gene matches. The CDR3 runs 17 residues. Germline V CDR1 and CDR2: LGHDT, YNNKEL (reference sequence). Here the CDR3 reads CASSQFPGQGANSPLHF. CDR3 nucleotide sequence: TGTGCCAGCAGTCAATTTCCGGGACAGGGGGCTAATTCACCCCTCCACTTT.

V gene TRBV20-1 combines with J gene TRBJ1-5; TRBD1 is a possible D gene (6 bases). V lost 5 bases and J 2 bases, leaving 13 bases between the germline ends. The CDR3 is 14 amino acids. Germline V gene sequence: CDR1 DFQATT, CDR2 SNEGSKA (reference sequence). CDR3 amino acids: CSASPSGGNQPQHF. CDR3 nucleotide sequence: TGCAGTGCTTCACCCTCAGGGGGCAATCAGCCCCAGCATTTT.

This clonotype was counted many times. The chain carries TRBV29-1 and TRBJ1-2, with a weak D call TRBD1 (5 bases). V lost 5 bases and J 2 bases, leaving 21 bases between the germline ends. CDR3 length: 16 amino acids. The germline gives CDR1 SQVTM, CDR2 ANQGSEA. The CDR3 nucleotides read TGCAGCGTTCTGGGAGAACAGGCACCTAGGAACTATGGCTACACCTTC. Protein: CSVLGEQAPRNYGYTF.

This chain joins TRBV7-2 and TRBJ2-1; D call uncertain. Germline V gene data show CDR1 as SGHTA and CDR2 as FQGNSA. V gave up 11 bases and J gave up 7 bases, with 9 bases separating them. The CDR3 totals 10 residues. The chain's CDR3 is CASGRNEQFF. CDR3 sequence (DNA): TGTGCCTCGGGCCGGAATGAGCAGTTCTTC.